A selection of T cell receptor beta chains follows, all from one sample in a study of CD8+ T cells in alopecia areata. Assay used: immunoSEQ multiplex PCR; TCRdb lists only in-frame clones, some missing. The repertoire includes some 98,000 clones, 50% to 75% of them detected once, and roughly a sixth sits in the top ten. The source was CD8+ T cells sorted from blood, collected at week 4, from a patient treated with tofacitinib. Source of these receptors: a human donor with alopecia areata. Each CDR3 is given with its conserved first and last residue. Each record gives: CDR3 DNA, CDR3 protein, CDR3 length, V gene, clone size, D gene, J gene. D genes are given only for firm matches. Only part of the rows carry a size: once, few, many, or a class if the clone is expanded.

TGTGCCAGCAGTGAATTTGATACCAAAAACATTCAGTACTTC CASSEFDTKNIQYF 14 TRBV2 . . TRBJ2-4
TGTGCCAGTAGTAGGACAGAAAACTACGAGCAGTACTTC CASSRTENYEQYF 13 TRBV19 . . TRBJ2-7
TGCGCCAGCAGCCCCGCAGGGGGTGGGTTTCCAAGAGAGACCCAGTACTTC CASSPAGGGFPRETQYF 17 TRBV5-1 . TRBD1 TRBJ2-5
TGTGCCAGCAGTGGTCAGGGGTATAACAATGAGCAGTTCTTC CASSGQGYNNEQFF 14 TRBV6-5 . . TRBJ2-1
TGTGCCAGCGCCACCCAGACAATCCCCACAGATACGCAGTATTTT CASATQTIPTDTQYF 15 TRBV28 few . TRBJ2-3
TGTGCCAGCAGCCTTGGGACTAGCGGGTGGGGGCAGTATTTT CASSLGTSGWGQYF 14 TRBV7-9 . TRBD2 TRBJ2-3
TGTGCCAGCCCCAGTCGGGGGGCCAACGTCCTGACTTTC CASPSRGANVLTF 13 TRBV5-6 . . TRBJ2-6
TGTGCCAGCAGCCGCGCCCGACTAGCGGAGACAGATACGCAGTATTTT CASSRARLAETDTQYF 16 TRBV5-6 . TRBD2 TRBJ2-3
TGTGCCACCAGCAGGGACAGGGAGGGAGATACGCAGTATTTT CATSRDREGDTQYF 14 TRBV15 . . TRBJ2-3
TGCGCCAGCAGCCAGTCCGACAGCTACTACGAGCAGTACTTC CASSQSDSYYEQYF 14 TRBV4-1 . . TRBJ2-7
TGTGCCAGCAGTCCCCGTACTCCTCCGACCTCCTACGAGCAGTACTTC CASSPRTPPTSYEQYF 16 TRBV27 many . TRBJ2-7
TGTGCCAGCAGTGAAGCTGACAGGTCCTACGAGCAGTACTTC CASSEADRSYEQYF 14 TRBV25-1 . . TRBJ2-7
TGTGCCAGCAGCTTCACAGGGGGCGAGACCCAGTACTTC CASSFTGGETQYF 13 TRBV7-9 . TRBD1 TRBJ2-5
TGTGCCAGCAGTGAAGAACAAGAGGGACAGATTAGCAATCAGCCCCAGCATTTT CASSEEQEGQISNQPQHF 18 TRBV2 . TRBD1 TRBJ1-5
TGTGCCAGCAGCTTGGGGACTAGATACCAAGAGACCCAGTACTTC CASSLGTRYQETQYF 15 TRBV5-6 . TRBD2 TRBJ2-5
TGTGCCAGCAGTCCCGGTGGGGAGCTGTTTTTT CASSPGGELFF 11 TRBV27 . . TRBJ2-2
TGTGCCAGCAGCTTGGGTACAGGGGAAGCTTTCTTT CASSLGTGEAFF 12 TRBV5-4 . . TRBJ1-1
TGTGCCAGCAGCTCCTTCGGCAGGGTTGAAAAACTGTTTTTT CASSSFGRVEKLFF 14 TRBV7-8 few . TRBJ1-4
TGTGCCAGCAGTCCCGGGACTAGGGCCAATGAGCAGTTCTTC CASSPGTRANEQFF 14 TRBV6-5 . TRBD2 TRBJ2-1
TGCAGTGCTAGTGATAAGACCCAGTACTTC CSASDKTQYF 10 TRBV20-1 . . TRBJ2-5
TGTGCCATCAGTGTGTTGCGGGACAGCTCCTACGAGCAGTACTTC CAISVLRDSSYEQYF 15 TRBV10-3 few . TRBJ2-7
TGTGCCAGCAGCTCCCACACAGGGTCTACCTCCTACGAGCAGTACTTC CASSSHTGSTSYEQYF 16 TRBV7-2 . . TRBJ2-7
TGCGCCAGCAGCCAAGATGTACAGGGGGGCAGTCAGCCCCAGCATTTT CASSQDVQGGSQPQHF 16 TRBV4-1 . TRBD1 TRBJ1-5
TGTGCCAGCAGTTTAGGCGGTAACTCCTACGAGCAGTACTTC CASSLGGNSYEQYF 14 TRBV27 . . TRBJ2-7
TGCAGCGTTGAAGAGATAGAGGGGGATTCTACCGAAGAGACCCAGTACTTC CSVEEIEGDSTEETQYF 17 TRBV29-1 . . TRBJ2-5
TGCGCCAGCAGCCAAGAGGCCAGGAGCCTACAAGAGACCCAGTACTTC CASSQEARSLQETQYF 16 TRBV4-1 . . TRBJ2-5
TGTGCCAGCAGCGGATCAGGGGTGACTGGCTACACCTTC CASSGSGVTGYTF 13 TRBV7-2 . . TRBJ1-2
TGTGCCAGCAGTTACAACAGCGGGAGCCCCTACAATGAGCAGTTCTTC CASSYNSGSPYNEQFF 16 TRBV27 . TRBD2 TRBJ2-1
TGCGCCAGCAGCTTGACCGGGACAGTAAACACTGAAGCTTTCTTT CASSLTGTVNTEAFF 15 TRBV5-1 . TRBD1 TRBJ1-1
TGTGCCACCAGCTTTTGGGACTATAATTCACCCCTCCACTTT CATSFWDYNSPLHF 14 TRBV15 . . TRBJ1-6
TGTGCCAGCAGGGCCACGACAGGGTGGGGCAATGAGCAGTTCTTC CASRATTGWGNEQFF 15 TRBV2 few TRBD1 TRBJ2-1
TGTGCCAGCAGCCCATCGACAGGGTTGACCTACGAGCAGTACTTC CASSPSTGLTYEQYF 15 TRBV7-9 . TRBD1 TRBJ2-7